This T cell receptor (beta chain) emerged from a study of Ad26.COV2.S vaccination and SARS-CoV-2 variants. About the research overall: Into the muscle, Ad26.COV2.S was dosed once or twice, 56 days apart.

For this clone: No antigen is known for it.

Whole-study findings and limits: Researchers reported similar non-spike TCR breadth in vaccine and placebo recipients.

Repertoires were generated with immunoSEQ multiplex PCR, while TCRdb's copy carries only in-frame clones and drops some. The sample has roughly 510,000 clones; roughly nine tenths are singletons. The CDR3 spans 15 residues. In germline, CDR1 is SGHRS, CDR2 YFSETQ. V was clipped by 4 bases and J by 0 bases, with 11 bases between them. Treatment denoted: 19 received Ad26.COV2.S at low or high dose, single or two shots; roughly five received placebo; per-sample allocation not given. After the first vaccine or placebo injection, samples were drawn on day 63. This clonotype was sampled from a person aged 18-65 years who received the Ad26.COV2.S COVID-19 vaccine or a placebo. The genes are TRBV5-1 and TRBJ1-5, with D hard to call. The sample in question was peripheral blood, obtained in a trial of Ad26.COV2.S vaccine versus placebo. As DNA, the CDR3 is TGCGCCAGCAGCCCCGCCGCCGGTAGCAATCAGCCCCAGCATTTT. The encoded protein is CASSPAAGSNQPQHF.